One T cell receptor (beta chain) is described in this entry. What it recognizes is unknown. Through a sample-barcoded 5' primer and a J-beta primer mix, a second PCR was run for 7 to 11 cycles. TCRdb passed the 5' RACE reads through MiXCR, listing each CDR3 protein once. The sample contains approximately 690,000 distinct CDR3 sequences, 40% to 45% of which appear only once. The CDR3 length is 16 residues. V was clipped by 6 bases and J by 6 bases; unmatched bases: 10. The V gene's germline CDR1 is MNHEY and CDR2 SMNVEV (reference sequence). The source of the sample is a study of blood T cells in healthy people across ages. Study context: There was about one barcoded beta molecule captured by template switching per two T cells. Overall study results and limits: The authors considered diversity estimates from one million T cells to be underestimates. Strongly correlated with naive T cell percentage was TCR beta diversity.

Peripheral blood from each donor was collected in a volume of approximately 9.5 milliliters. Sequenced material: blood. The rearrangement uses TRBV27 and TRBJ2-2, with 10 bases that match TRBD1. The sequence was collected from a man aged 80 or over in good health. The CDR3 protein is CASRLVWDRGPGELFF. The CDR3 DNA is TGTGCCAGCAGACTTGTATGGGACAGGGGTCCCGGGGAGCTGTTTTTT.